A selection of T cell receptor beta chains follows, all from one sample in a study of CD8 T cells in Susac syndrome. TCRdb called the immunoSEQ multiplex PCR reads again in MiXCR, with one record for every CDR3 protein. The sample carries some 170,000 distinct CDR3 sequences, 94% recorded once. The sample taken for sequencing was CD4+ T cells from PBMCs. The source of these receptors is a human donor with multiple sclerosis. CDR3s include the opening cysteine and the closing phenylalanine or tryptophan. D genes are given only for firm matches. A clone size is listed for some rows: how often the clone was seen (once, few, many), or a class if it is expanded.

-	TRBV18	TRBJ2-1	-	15	CASSPAGSSYNEQFF	TGTGCCAGCTCACCAGCCGGGAGCTCCTACAATGAGCAGTTCTTC
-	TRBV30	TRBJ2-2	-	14	CAWTRRGYTGELFF	TGTGCCTGGACGCGACGGGGGTACACCGGGGAGCTGTTTTTT
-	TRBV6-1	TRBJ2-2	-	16	CASRITGASNTGELFF	TGTGCCAGCAGGATTACAGGCGCCTCGAACACCGGGGAGCTGTTTTTT
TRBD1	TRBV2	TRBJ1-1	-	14	CASSVLVDRGEAFF	TGTGCCAGCAGTGTCCTTGTTGACAGGGGTGAAGCTTTCTTT
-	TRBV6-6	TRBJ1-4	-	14	CASSSDATNEKLFF	TGTGCCAGCAGTTCCGATGCAACTAATGAAAAACTGTTTTTT
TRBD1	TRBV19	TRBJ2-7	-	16	CASIATHGAGGEEQYF	TGTGCCAGTATCGCCACGCATGGGGCAGGGGGCGAAGAGCAGTACTTC
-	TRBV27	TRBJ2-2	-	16	CASSSMRRTNTGELFF	TGTGCCAGCAGTTCCATGAGGAGGACGAACACCGGGGAGCTGTTTTTT
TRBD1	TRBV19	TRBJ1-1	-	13	CASSDRGGDEAFF	TGTGCCAGTAGCGACAGGGGAGGAGATGAAGCTTTCTTT
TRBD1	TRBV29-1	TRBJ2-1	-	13	CSVRDSPYNEQFF	TGCAGCGTTAGGGACAGTCCCTACAATGAGCAGTTCTTC
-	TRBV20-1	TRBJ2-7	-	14	CSATAPSVTYEQYF	TGCAGTGCTACAGCGCCTAGCGTGACCTACGAGCAGTACTTC
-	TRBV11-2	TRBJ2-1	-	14	CASSPWLDLNEQFF	TGTGCCAGCAGCCCCTGGCTAGACCTCAATGAGCAGTTCTTC
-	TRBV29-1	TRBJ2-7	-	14	CSVEEDSYSYEQYF	TGCAGCGTTGAAGAGGACTCCTACTCCTACGAGCAGTACTTC
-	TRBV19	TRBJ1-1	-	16	CASSIEVGAWNTEAFF	TGTGCCAGTAGTATAGAGGTGGGGGCTTGGAACACTGAAGCTTTCTTT
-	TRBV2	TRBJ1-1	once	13	CASSWGTNTEAFF	TGTGCCAGCAGTTGGGGGACGAACACTGAAGCTTTCTTT
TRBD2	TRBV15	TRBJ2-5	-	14	CATSRESSGRTQYF	TGTGCCACCAGCAGAGAGTCGAGCGGGAGGACCCAGTACTTC
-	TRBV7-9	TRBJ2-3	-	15	CASSLGGTVVWVQYF	TGTGCCAGCAGCTTAGGCGGGACTGTCGTATGGGTGCAGTATTTT
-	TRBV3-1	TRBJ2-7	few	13	CASSHGGFYEQYF	TGTGCCAGCAGCCACGGTGGATTCTACGAGCAGTACTTC
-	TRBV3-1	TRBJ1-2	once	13	CASSQSTAGPYTF	TGTGCCAGCAGCCAATCAACCGCAGGGCCGTACACCTTC
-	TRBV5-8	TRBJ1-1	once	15	CASSLRRTFSTEAFF	TGTGCCAGCAGCTTGAGGCGGACTTTTTCCACTGAAGCTTTCTTT
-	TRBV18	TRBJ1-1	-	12	CATSRMNTEAFF	TGTGCCACCTCCCGGATGAACACTGAAGCTTTCTTT
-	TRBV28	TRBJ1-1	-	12	CASTNQLTEAFF	TGTGCCAGCACTAACCAACTAACTGAAGCTTTCTTT
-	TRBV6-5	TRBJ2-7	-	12	CASGVHLREQYF	TGTGCCAGCGGGGTTCACCTACGGGAGCAGTACTTC
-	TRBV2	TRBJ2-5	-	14	CASTTRVGLETQYF	TGTGCCAGCACGACCCGGGTTGGCTTGGAGACCCAGTACTTC
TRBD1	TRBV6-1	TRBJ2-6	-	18	CASTLRGTGFSGANVLTF	TGTGCCAGCACCCTCCGTGGGACAGGTTTCTCTGGGGCCAACGTCCTGACTTTC
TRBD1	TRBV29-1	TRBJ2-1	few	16	CSVEPGTGSSYNEQFF	TGCAGCGTTGAACCCGGGACAGGGAGCTCCTACAATGAGCAGTTCTTC
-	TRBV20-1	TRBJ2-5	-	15	CSARSAIGGRATQYF	TGCAGTGCTAGAAGCGCTATAGGCGGGCGGGCGACCCAGTACTTC
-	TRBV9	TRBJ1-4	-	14	CASNYRGVGEKLFF	TGTGCCAGCAATTATAGGGGTGTTGGAGAAAAACTGTTTTTT
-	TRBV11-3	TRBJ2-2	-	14	CASSLAQEAGELFF	TGTGCCAGCAGCTTAGCTCAGGAGGCCGGGGAGCTGTTTTTT
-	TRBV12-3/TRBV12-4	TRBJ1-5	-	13	CATARGGGQPQHF	TGTGCCACCGCCCGGGGTGGGGGACAGCCCCAGCATTTT
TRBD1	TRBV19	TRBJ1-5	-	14	CASTRSGGGQPQHF	TGTGCCAGTACCCGGTCAGGGGGAGGACAGCCCCAGCATTTT
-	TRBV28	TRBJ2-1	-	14	CASSRFEVHNEQFF	TGTGCCAGCAGCAGGTTTGAGGTCCACAATGAGCAGTTCTTC
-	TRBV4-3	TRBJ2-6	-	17	CASSHQVPSSGANVLTF	TGCGCCAGCAGCCACCAGGTCCCTTCCTCTGGGGCCAACGTCCTGACTTTC
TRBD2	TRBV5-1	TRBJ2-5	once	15	CASSLLLAGVETQYF	TGCGCCAGCAGCTTGCTGCTAGCGGGGGTAGAGACCCAGTACTTC
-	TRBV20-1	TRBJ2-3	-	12	CSAGTSTDTQYF	TGCAGTGCTGGGACTAGCACAGATACGCAGTATTTT
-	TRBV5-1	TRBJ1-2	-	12	CASSLTMYGYTF	TGCGCCAGCAGCCTGACTATGTATGGCTACACCTTC
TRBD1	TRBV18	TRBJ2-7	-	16	CASSPLTGGASGEQYF	TGTGCCAGCTCACCGCTGACAGGGGGCGCGAGTGGCGAGCAGTACTTC
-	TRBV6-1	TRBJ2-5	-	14	CASSYPSRGETQYF	TGTGCCAGCAGCTATCCCAGTAGGGGAGAGACCCAGTACTTC
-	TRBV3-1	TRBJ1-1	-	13	CASSQDLAGEAFF	TGTGCCAGCAGCCAAGATCTCGCAGGTGAAGCTTTCTTT
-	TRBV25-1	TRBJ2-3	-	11	CASGRTDTQYF	TGTGCCAGCGGGAGAACAGATACGCAGTATTTT
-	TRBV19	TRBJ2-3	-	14	CASRTGFRTDTQYF	TGTGCCAGTAGAACAGGGTTTCGGACAGATACGCAGTATTTT
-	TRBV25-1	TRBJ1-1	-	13	CASSAPQYTEAFF	TGTGCCAGCAGTGCACCCCAATACACTGAAGCTTTCTTT
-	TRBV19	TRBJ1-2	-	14	CASSIGGADGGYTF	TGTGCCAGTAGTATAGGGGGAGCCGACGGGGGCTACACCTTC
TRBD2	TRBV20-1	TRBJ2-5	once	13	CSATGGAKETQYF	TGCAGTGCTACGGGGGGGGCAAAAGAGACCCAGTACTTC
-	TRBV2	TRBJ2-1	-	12	CASSVQGNEQFF	TGTGCCAGCAGTGTGCAGGGGAATGAGCAGTTCTTC
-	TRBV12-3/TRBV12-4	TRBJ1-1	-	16	CASSFWRTSTRSEAFF	TGTGCCAGCAGTTTCTGGAGGACATCTACCCGATCTGAAGCTTTCTTT
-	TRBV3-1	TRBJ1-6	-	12	CASSLFNSPLHF	TGTGCCAGCAGCCTGTTTAATTCACCCCTCCACTTT
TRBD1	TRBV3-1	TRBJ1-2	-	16	CASSQDNRGTNYGYTF	TGTGCCAGCAGCCAAGATAACAGGGGAACTAACTATGGCTACACCTTC
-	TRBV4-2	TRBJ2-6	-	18	CASSPGGQGELGANVLTF	TGTGCCAGCAGCCCTGGTGGGCAGGGAGAGTTGGGGGCCAACGTCCTGACTTTC
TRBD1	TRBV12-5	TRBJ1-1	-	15	CASGLVGTAEGGAFF	TGTGCTAGTGGTTTGGTCGGGACAGCCGAGGGGGGAGCTTTCTTT
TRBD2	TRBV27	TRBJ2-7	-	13	CASSGEGLYEQYF	TGTGCCAGCAGCGGGGAGGGTCTCTACGAGCAGTACTTC
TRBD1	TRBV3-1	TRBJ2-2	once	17	CASSLAIRGPATGELFF	TGTGCCAGCAGCCTTGCCATCAGGGGGCCCGCCACCGGGGAGCTGTTTTTT
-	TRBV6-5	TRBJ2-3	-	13	CASSYTTTDTQYF	TGTGCCAGCAGTTACACCACAACAGATACGCAGTATTTT
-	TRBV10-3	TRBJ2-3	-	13	CAISVDYTDTQYF	TGTGCCATCAGTGTAGACTACACAGATACGCAGTATTTT
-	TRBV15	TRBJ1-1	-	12	CATSRDTATAFF	TGTGCCACCAGCAGAGATACGGCAACAGCTTTCTTT
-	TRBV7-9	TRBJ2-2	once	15	CASSLAEGARRELFF	TGTGCCAGCAGCTTAGCGGAGGGGGCGCGTAGGGAGCTGTTTTTT
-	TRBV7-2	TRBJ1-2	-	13	CASSLAPNYGYTF	TGTGCCAGCAGCTTGGCACCGAACTATGGCTACACCTTC
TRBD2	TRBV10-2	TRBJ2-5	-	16	CASRGARAGEEETQYF	TGCGCCAGCAGAGGGGCTCGGGCGGGAGAAGAGGAGACCCAGTACTTC
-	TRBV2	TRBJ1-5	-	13	CASSARNSQPQHF	TGTGCCAGCAGTGCCAGGAATTCGCAGCCCCAGCATTTT